The sequence of this TCR beta chain was determined in a study of CD8+ T cells in alopecia areata. General study results and limits: Scalp samples also yield sequences of resident alphabeta T cells from normal skin. Clarity of TCR sharing across patients fell short of that in mice, possibly HLA-related. Especially in alopecia totalis/universalis, lesional scalp showed greater clonality than normal scalp did.

About this clone itself: Its antigen is still unknown.

Looked up from germline, CDR1 is SGHNT and CDR2 is YYREEE (reference sequence). The CDR3 extends over 11 amino acids. Trimming shortened V by 1 base and J by 10 bases, and 6 bases separated the two germline ends. Sequencing relied on a cDNA template that was reverse transcribed from extracted RNA. Repertoires were generated with immunoSEQ multiplex PCR, while TCRdb's copy carries only in-frame clones and drops some. The top ten hold 4% to 6% of the sample, which has 200,000 to 250,000 clones, just over 55% seen once. Using a FACSAria, the CD4+ and CD8+ T cells were sorted from the PBMCs. Sequencing input: CD8+ T cells sorted from blood. The J gene is TRBJ2-1, the V gene TRBV5-4; D not certain. The sequence derives from a human donor in good health. CDR3 in DNA: TGTGCCAGCAGCTTGATGGCAGAGCAGTTCTTC. Its protein is CASSLMAEQFF.